Shown below are 22 T cell receptor beta chains from a single sample sequenced in a study of T-cell reconstitution after alpha-beta-depleted transplantation in children. Construction of the TCRbeta library involved unique molecular identifiers. TCRdb called the PCR reads again in MiXCR, with one record for every CDR3 protein. The sample has over 200,000 distinct CDR3 sequences; under 20% are singletons. The sequenced sample was PBMCs, mostly from graft donor cells, obtained 360 days after TCRalphabeta/CD19-depleted stem cell transplant. The receptors come from a male patient aged 2 to 10 who had a stem cell transplant for acute lymphoblastic leukemia, so the T cells may come from the graft donor.

A few counts support this clonotype. This rearrangement joins TRBV7-8 to TRBJ1-2, with D hard to call. CDR1 SGHVS and CDR2 FQNEAQ come from the germline V gene. The V end lost 4 bases, the J end lost 4 bases, and 19 bases lay between the germline ends. The CDR3 covers 16 residues. The CDR3 coding sequence is TGTGCCAGCAGCTCCTCGGTTGGAGTCCCTGGCTATGGCTACACCTTC. This sequence encodes CASSSSVGVPGYGYTF.

This clonotype was detected many times. This sequence joins TRBV11-2 and TRBJ2-3; no definite D call. Germline CDR1 and CDR2: SGHAT and FQNNGV. There are 14 residues in the CDR3. V gave up 0 bases and J gave up 2 bases, with 6 bases separating them. DNA for the CDR3: TGTGCCAGCAGCTTAGATGTCCCCACAGATACGCAGTATTTT. Its protein product is CASSLDVPTDTQYF.

The sample holds a few counts of this clonotype. V gene TRBV7-2 combines with J gene TRBJ1-4; TRBD1 agrees at 11 bases. V lost 4 bases and J lost 8; bases outside the gene matches: 3. Looked up from germline, CDR1 is SGHTA and CDR2 is FQGNSA. This CDR3 contains 14 residues. The CDR3 nucleotides are TGTGCCAGCAGCTCGGACAGGGGGCGAGAAAAACTGTTTTTT. Translation gives CASSSDRGREKLFF.

The chain joins TRBV20-1 to TRBJ2-2; D is ambiguous. The CDR3 sequence is 11 residues long. V was trimmed by 3 bases and J by 3 bases, leaving 2 bases between them. Germline-derived CDR1 and CDR2 are DFQATT and SNEGSKA (reference sequence). The chain's CDR3 is CSASHTGELFF. CDR3 bases: TGCAGTGCTAGCCACACCGGGGAGCTGTTTTTT.

This clonotype was seen a few times. This sequence joins TRBV7-2 and TRBJ2-2, with 9 nucleotides matching TRBD1. The germline gives CDR1 SGHTA, CDR2 FQGNSA. The CDR3 runs 15 residues. The V gene end was trimmed by 3 bases and the J gene end by 5 bases; junction bases not matched to a gene: 4. The CDR3 spells CASSLGGQGTGELFF. The CDR3 bases are TGTGCCAGCAGCTTGGGGGGACAGGGAACCGGGGAGCTGTTTTTT.

In this sample, this clonotype turned up a few times. The V call is TRBV5-1, the J call TRBJ2-5, with a possible D match to TRBD2 (6 bases). Germline assignment: CDR1 SGHRS and CDR2 YFSETQ. The CDR3 has 15 amino acids. V lost 1 base and J 4 bases, leaving 14 bases between the germline ends. The CDR3 loop reads CASSLYSRGGETQYF. For the CDR3, the DNA is TGCGCCAGCAGCTTGTACTCGAGGGGAGGAGAGACCCAGTACTTC.

This clonotype has more than one count but fewer than ten. The chain recombines TRBV20-1 with TRBJ2-7, with 7 nucleotides matching TRBD2. There are 13 residues in the CDR3. Germline-derived CDR1 and CDR2 are DFQATT and SNEGSKA (reference sequence). The J segment lost 6 bases and the V segment lost 6 bases, leaving 11 bases of the junction unmatched. The CDR3 spells CSAVGAGISEQYF. CDR3 nucleotide sequence: TGCAGTGCCGTGGGAGCGGGGATCAGCGAGCAGTACTTC.

V gene TRBV11-1 combines with J gene TRBJ2-7; 15 bases match TRBD2. V shed 0 bases and J 2 bases; nucleotides not matched to a gene: 8. The germline V gene has CDR1 SGHAT and CDR2 FQDESV (reference sequence). This CDR3 contains 19 residues. CDR3 amino acids: CASSLASGLAGGPPYEQYF. The CDR3 coding sequence is TGTGCCAGCAGCTTAGCCTCGGGACTAGCGGGAGGTCCCCCCTACGAGCAGTACTTC.

The rearrangement uses TRBV20-1 and TRBJ1-5, with 11 bases fitting TRBD1. V shed 6 bases and J 0 bases; nucleotides not matched to a gene: 13. This CDR3 is 18 amino acids long. Germline V gene sequence: CDR1 DFQATT, CDR2 SNEGSKA (reference sequence). Here the CDR3 DNA reads TGCAGTGCCAAAATTGGGACAGGGGGTATACTTAGCAATCAGCCCCAGCATTTT. Translated: CSAKIGTGGILSNQPQHF.

The J gene is TRBJ2-7, the V gene TRBV6-2 or TRBV6-3, with D hard to call. The germline V gene encodes CDR1 MNHEY and CDR2 SVGEGT. V was pared by 0 bases and J by 1 base, with 4 bases between. The CDR3 extends over 13 amino acids. CDR3 sequence (DNA): TGTGCCAGCAGTTACTCGAAGTCCTACGAGCAGTACTTC. Translated, it gives CASSYSKSYEQYF.

The chain is built from TRBV5-6 and TRBJ2-2; D is ambiguous. Germline CDR1 and CDR2: SGHDT and YYEEEE. The V gene lost 3 bases and the J gene lost 4 bases, with 7 bases spanning the gap. The CDR3 is made up of 13 amino acids. CDR3 in amino acids: CASSWVGTGELFF. CDR3 in DNA: TGTGCCAGCAGCTGGGTCGGCACCGGGGAGCTGTTTTTT.

This clonotype has only a few counts. The rearrangement links TRBV20-1 to TRBJ2-1; 14 nucleotides match TRBD2. This CDR3 is built from 14 residues. CDR1 DFQATT and CDR2 SNEGSKA come from the germline V gene (reference sequence). Trimming took 3 bases from V and 9 from J; bases not matched to a gene: 4. CDR3 bases: TGCAGTGCTAGGGGACTAGCGGGAGATGGTGAGCAGTTCTTC. This sequence encodes CSARGLAGDGEQFF.

The chain has TRBV12-3 or TRBV12-4 and TRBJ1-4; D may be TRBD1 (6 bases). The CDR3 has 15 residues. Trimming stripped 5 bases from V and 4 bases from J, with 14 bases between. The CDR3 loop reads CASSPQGPVNEKLFF. The CDR3 DNA reads as TGTGCCAGCAGTCCCCAGGGGCCGGTTAATGAAAAACTGTTTTTT.

The chain carries TRBV5-4 and TRBJ2-7; 9 bases align to TRBD1. CDR3 size: 15 residues. Germline loops: CDR1 SGHNT, CDR2 YYREEE (reference sequence). J gave up 3 bases and V 4 bases, and 8 bases lay outside the gene matches. The CDR3 sequence: CASSPSGTGFYEQYF. Here the CDR3 DNA reads TGTGCCAGCAGCCCCAGCGGGACAGGGTTCTACGAGCAGTACTTC. Complete variable domain (other parts from reference TRBV5-4 and TRBJ2-7): ETGVTQSPTHLIKTRGQQVTLRCSSQSGHNTVSWYQQALGQGPQFIFQYYREEENGRGNFPPRFSGLQFPNYSSELNVNALELDDSALYLCASSPSGTGFYEQYFGPGTRLTVT.

This clonotype was seen a few times. This sequence joins TRBV6-5 and TRBJ2-1, with 14 bases that match TRBD2. CDR1 is MNHEY and CDR2 is SVGAGI in the germline V gene. The trim removed 6 bases at V and 8 bases at J, leaving 9 bases unmatched. The CDR3 spans 16 residues. The CDR3 sequence: CASSLIGTSGRYEQFF. The CDR3 DNA is TGTGCCAGCAGCCTAATCGGGACTAGCGGGAGATATGAGCAGTTCTTC.

This clonotype was seen only a few times. The genes are TRBV20-1 and TRBJ2-7; no definite D call. The CDR3 has 13 amino acids. Trimming took off 0 bases at V and 4 bases at J, with 10 bases between the two ends. Germline assignment: CDR1 DFQATT and CDR2 SNEGSKA (reference sequence). The chain's CDR3 is CSARDPIGYEQYF. The CDR3 coding sequence is TGCAGTGCTAGAGATCCGATAGGGTACGAGCAGTACTTC.

V gene TRBV7-2 combines with J gene TRBJ2-7; no firm D call. The germline gives CDR1 SGHTA, CDR2 FQGNSA. The CDR3 covers 13 residues. The V end was cut by 4 bases, the J end by 9 bases, with 16 bases between. DNA of the CDR3: TGTGCCAGCAGCTCCCCCTTAGTGTGGGTGCAGTACTTC. Translating gives CASSSPLVWVQYF.

The chain has TRBV28 and TRBJ2-1; perhaps TRBD2 as D (6 bases). V was clipped by 7 bases and J by 3 bases, with 10 bases between them. CDR3 size: 13 residues. Looked up from germline, CDR1 is MDHEN and CDR2 is SYDVKM. CDR3 sequence reads: CASTTRLYNEQFF. The CDR3 DNA follows: TGTGCCAGCACGACTAGACTCTACAATGAGCAGTTCTTC.

This clonotype showed up just a few times. The V gene is TRBV19, the J gene TRBJ2-3, with D possibly TRBD2 on 7 matching bases. The ends were cut back, 6 bases at V and 0 bases at J, with 31 bases in the middle. The CDR3 consists of 21 residues. Germline CDR1 reads LNHDA; CDR2 reads SQIVND (reference sequence). The CDR3 here is CASRSGGQGVQSDSSTDTQYF. CDR3 in DNA: TGTGCCAGTAGATCGGGGGGCCAGGGAGTACAGAGTGATTCTAGCACAGATACGCAGTATTTT.

This clonotype was seen more than once but under ten times. The V gene is TRBV7-6, the J gene TRBJ2-1, with D perhaps matching TRBD2 (7 bases). The germline V gene has CDR1 SGHVS and CDR2 FNYEAQ. The CDR3 runs to 15 residues. V gave up 5 bases and J gave up 4 bases, with 15 bases separating them. The CDR3 DNA is TGTGCCAGCAGCCCGGGGAGGGGGATTTACAATGAGCAGTTCTTC. This codes for CASSPGRGIYNEQFF.

This chain links TRBV25-1 with TRBJ2-5, with 12 bases identical to TRBD2. Germline V gene lookup returns CDR1 MGHDK and CDR2 SYGVNS. There are 18 residues in the CDR3. V lost 1 base and J lost 0; bases outside the gene matches: 6. CDR3 nucleotide sequence: TGTGCCAGCAGTGAATCATATCGGACTAGCGGGGACCAAGAGACCCAGTACTTC. Residues: CASSESYRTSGDQETQYF.

This clonotype was recorded a few times. The chain joins TRBV4-2 to TRBJ2-3; 15 bases align to TRBD2. The CDR3 runs 20 residues. V shed 0 bases, J shed 3 bases, and the junction held 10 bases outside the gene matches. Germline values: CDR1 LGHNA, CDR2 YNFKEQ. The CDR3 DNA is TGTGCCAGCAGCCAAGAAACCCGGACTAGCGGGAGGGTCGGGACAGATACGCAGTATTTT. Protein: CASSQETRTSGRVGTDTQYF.